The 18 T cell receptor beta chains below all came from one sample that was sequenced in a study of cytomegalovirus exposure and HLA in healthy donors. The PCR had 60 Vbeta and 13 Jbeta primers. Clones were read by immunoSEQ multiplex PCR, and TCRdb kept only the in-frame ones, dropping some. The sample consists of hundreds of thousands of clones, approximately 90% of them appearing once. Input material: PBMCs. The receptor set was obtained from a woman in her late teens or twenties in good health and CMV-seronegative.

This chain joins TRBV27 and TRBJ2-5, with 10 bases that match TRBD2. V shed 4 bases and J 3 bases; nucleotides not matched to a gene: 8. The CDR3 is 16 residues long. Germline CDR1 MNHEY, CDR2 SMNVEV (reference sequence). In DNA, the CDR3 is TGTGCCAGCAGTTCGAGACTAGCGGGCTGGGAAGAGACCCAGTACTTC. Protein product: CASSSRLAGWEETQYF.

V gene TRBV19 combines with J gene TRBJ2-2; the match to TRBD2 covers 11 bases. The junction had 6 bases not matched to a gene; V was cut back by 3 bases and J by 0 bases. CDR1 is LNHDA, CDR2 SQIVND, per germline (reference sequence). This CDR3 is built from 18 residues. This CDR3 is CASSIGLAGGPNTGELFF. CDR3 bases: TGTGCCAGTAGTATTGGTCTAGCGGGAGGCCCGAACACCGGGGAGCTGTTTTTT.

This clone has more than one count but fewer than ten. The chain joins TRBV29-1 to TRBJ1-1; 11 nucleotides match TRBD1. This CDR3 is built from 16 residues. Germline V gives CDR1 SQVTM, CDR2 ANQGSEA. V shed 0 bases, J shed 0 bases, and the junction held 3 bases outside the gene matches. In nucleotides, the CDR3 is TGCAGCGTTGAAGATCGGACAGGGGGCATGAACACTGAAGCTTTCTTT. As protein: CSVEDRTGGMNTEAFF.

The chain links TRBV6-5 to TRBJ2-3; D is perhaps TRBD2 (5 bases). This CDR3 spans 13 amino acids. V was clipped by 5 bases and J by 6 bases, with 12 bases between them. Germline CDR1 reads MNHEY; CDR2 reads SVGAGI. Here the CDR3 reads CASSLLARDTQYF. In nucleotides, the CDR3 is TGTGCCAGCAGTCTCTTAGCGAGGGATACGCAGTATTTT.

The chain links TRBV9 to TRBJ2-1; 7 bases are a match to TRBD2. Germline loops: CDR1 SGDLS, CDR2 YYNGEE. The length of the CDR3 is 16 residues. The junction had 3 bases not matched to a gene; V was cut back by 0 bases and J by 0 bases. CDR3 in DNA: TGTGCCAGCAGCGTAGAGGGCGGGAGCTCCTACAATGAGCAGTTCTTC. It is translated as CASSVEGGSSYNEQFF. Based on the CDR3 plus reference TRBV9 and TRBJ2-1, the full variable domain is DSGVTQTPKHLITATGQRVTLRCSPRSGDLSVYWYQQSLDQGLQFLIQYYNGEERAKGNILERFSAQQFPDLHSELNLSSLELGDSALYFCASSVEGGSSYNEQFFGPGTRLTVL.

This chain connects TRBV5-4 to TRBJ2-7, with D possibly being TRBD2 (6 bases). Trimming stripped 4 bases from V and 2 bases from J, with 13 bases between. CDR3 length: 14 residues. CDR1 and CDR2 from the germline V gene are SGHNT and YYREEE (reference sequence). This CDR3 is CASSPGLATYEQYF. In nucleotides, the CDR3 is TGTGCCAGCAGCCCCGGGCTAGCGACCTACGAGCAGTACTTC. The variable domain in full, with the rest retrieved from reference TRBV5-4 and TRBJ2-7, is ETGVTQSPTHLIKTRGQQVTLRCSSQSGHNTVSWYQQALGQGPQFIFQYYREEENGRGNFPPRFSGLQFPNYSSELNVNALELDDSALYLCASSPGLATYEQYFGPGTRLTVT.

About this clone: Its ends do not fully match the called genes, so a read error is possible. The rearrangement uses TRBV7-9 and TRBJ2-7; TRBD1 is a possible D gene (6 bases). Germline V CDR1 and CDR2: SEHNR, FQNEAQ (reference sequence). The CDR3 sequence is 12 residues long. For the CDR3, the DNA is TGTTCCAGCAGCCAGACCCAGGGGGAGCAGTACTTC. Amino acid sequence: CSSSQTQGEQYF.

V and J are TRBV29-1 and TRBJ2-5; maybe TRBD1 (6 bases). The CDR3 loop spans 12 amino acids. The germline V gene has CDR1 SQVTM and CDR2 ANQGSEA. V was clipped by 5 bases and J by 5 bases, with 12 bases between them. The CDR3 nucleotides are TGCAGCGTTCAGGGGTTAGGTGAGACCCAGTACTTC. Translated, it gives CSVQGLGETQYF.

The chain employs TRBV9 and TRBJ2-1, with 12 bases that match TRBD2. This CDR3 comprises 16 residues. Germline CDR1 reads SGDLS; CDR2 reads YYNGEE. After removal of 4 bases from V and 7 bases from J, the junction contained 9 bases not matched to a gene. The CDR3 here is CASSLAGGPSGNEQFF. The DNA for the CDR3 is TGTGCCAGCAGCCTAGCGGGAGGGCCGAGTGGGAATGAGCAGTTCTTC.

V and J are TRBV14 and TRBJ1-2; D remains ambiguous. Germline CDR1 and CDR2: SGHDN and FVKESK. The V end lost 1 base, the J end lost 8 bases, and 8 bases lay between the germline ends. There are 12 residues in the CDR3. The CDR3 here is CASSQGAWGYTF. In nucleotides, the CDR3 is TGTGCCAGCAGCCAAGGGGCTTGGGGCTACACCTTC.

The chain is built from TRBV10-3 and TRBJ2-7; TRBD2 agrees at 7 bases. V trimming: 2 bases; J trimming: 6 bases; junction bases outside the gene matches: 1. CDR3 length: 12 residues. CDR1 and CDR2 (germline): ENHRY, SYGVKD. In nucleotides, the CDR3 is TGTGCCATCAGTGAGCGCGGGGGCGAGCAGTACTTC. As protein: CAISERGGEQYF.

The V call is TRBV27, the J call TRBJ2-2; TRBD1 is a possible D gene (5 bases). The CDR3 extends over 15 amino acids. Germline lookup yields CDR1 MNHEY and CDR2 SMNVEV (reference sequence). Trimming removed 0 bases from V and 8 bases from J, with 13 bases in between. The CDR3 loop is CASSLSGRTTGELFF. Here the CDR3 DNA reads TGTGCCAGCAGTTTATCCGGACGGACAACGGGGGAGCTGTTTTTT.

This clone came up a few times. This chain connects TRBV27 to TRBJ1-2; D is perhaps TRBD1 (5 bases). Germline V lookup: CDR1 MNHEY, CDR2 SMNVEV (reference sequence). The CDR3 length is 13 residues. The V and J ends lost 2 bases and 2 bases respectively, with 6 bases between them. This CDR3 reads CASSLGGNYGYTF. In DNA form, the CDR3 reads TGTGCCAGCAGTTTAGGGGGGAACTATGGCTACACCTTC.

The chain uses TRBV5-1 and TRBJ2-3; 7 nucleotides align to TRBD1. CDR1 and CDR2 (germline): SGHRS, YFSETQ. CDR3 length: 13 residues. Trimming took 7 bases from V and 1 from J; bases not matched to a gene: 3. CDR3 DNA sequence: TGCGCCAGCGTTACAGGGGGCACAGATACGCAGTATTTT. The encoded protein is CASVTGGTDTQYF.

The chain has TRBV5-1 and TRBJ2-7; 7 nucleotides agree with TRBD1. Germline CDR1 and CDR2: SGHRS and YFSETQ. J was trimmed by 2 bases and V by 6 bases; bases with no gene match: 2. The CDR3 length is 12 residues. The CDR3 DNA sequence: TGCGCCAGCAATGGACAGGCCTACGAGCAGTACTTC. It yields the protein CASNGQAYEQYF.

This rearrangement joins TRBV7-6 to TRBJ1-1; D not resolved. Germline lookup yields CDR1 SGHVS and CDR2 FNYEAQ. Trimming pared 7 bases from V and 1 base from J, leaving 13 bases between. There are 14 residues in the CDR3. DNA for the CDR3: TGTGCCAGCACCGAGCGGGAGGGGAACACTGAAGCTTTCTTT. Translation: CASTEREGNTEAFF.

J is TRBJ2-7 and V is TRBV30; TRBD1 matches at 7 bases. The CDR3 is 13 residues long. V lost 6 bases, J lost 5 bases, and 10 bases stayed unmatched. Germline values: CDR1 GTSNPN, CDR2 SVGIG (reference sequence). The CDR3: CACTGALKNEQYF. CDR3 sequence (DNA): TGTGCCTGCACAGGGGCCCTTAAGAACGAGCAGTACTTC.

The chain recombines TRBV6-5 with TRBJ2-7; 9 nucleotides match TRBD1. The CDR3 runs 15 residues. Germline V gene sequence: CDR1 MNHEY, CDR2 SVGAGI. Losses at the gene ends were 5 bases for V and 5 bases for J; bases not matched to a gene: 10. The CDR3 DNA reads as TGTGCCAGCAGTGCGACCGGGACAGGGCGCAACGAGCAGTACTTC. Its protein product is CASSATGTGRNEQYF.